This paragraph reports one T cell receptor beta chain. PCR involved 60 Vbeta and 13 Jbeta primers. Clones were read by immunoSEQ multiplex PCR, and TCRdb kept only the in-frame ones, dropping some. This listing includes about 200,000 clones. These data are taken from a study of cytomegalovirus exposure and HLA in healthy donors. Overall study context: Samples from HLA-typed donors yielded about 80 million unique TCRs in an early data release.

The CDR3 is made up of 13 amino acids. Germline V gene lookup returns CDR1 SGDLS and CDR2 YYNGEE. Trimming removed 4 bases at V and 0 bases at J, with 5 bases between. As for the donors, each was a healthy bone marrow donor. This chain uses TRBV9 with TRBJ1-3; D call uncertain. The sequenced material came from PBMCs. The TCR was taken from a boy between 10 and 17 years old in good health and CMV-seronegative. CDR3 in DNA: TGTGCCAGCAGCTTTAGCTCTGGAAACACCATATATTTT. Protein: CASSFSSGNTIYF.